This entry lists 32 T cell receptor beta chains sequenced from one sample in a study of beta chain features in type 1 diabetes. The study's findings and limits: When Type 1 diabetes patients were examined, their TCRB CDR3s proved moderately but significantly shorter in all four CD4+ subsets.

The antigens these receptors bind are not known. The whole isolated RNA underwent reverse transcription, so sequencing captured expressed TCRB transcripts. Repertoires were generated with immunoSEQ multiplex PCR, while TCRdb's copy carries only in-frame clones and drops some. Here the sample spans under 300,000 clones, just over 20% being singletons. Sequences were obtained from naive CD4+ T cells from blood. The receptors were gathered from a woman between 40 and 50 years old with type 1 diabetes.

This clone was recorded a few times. The CDR3 DNA reads as TGCGCCAGCGGGAGCACGATTGACGATGAGCAGTTCTTC. Its translation: CASGSTIDDEQFF. The chain couples TRBV5-1 to TRBJ2-1; TRBD2 might be the D (5 bases). This CDR3 has 13 residues. The germline V gene has CDR1 SGHRS and CDR2 YFSETQ. V lost 7 bases and J 8 bases, leaving 16 bases between the germline ends.

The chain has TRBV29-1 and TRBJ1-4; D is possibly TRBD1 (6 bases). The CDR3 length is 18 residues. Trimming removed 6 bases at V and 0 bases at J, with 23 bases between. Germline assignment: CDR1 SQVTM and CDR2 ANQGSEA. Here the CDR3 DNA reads TGCAGCGTGGTTCTGGTAAATAGCCCAGGGGCAACTAATGAAAAACTGTTTTTT. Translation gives CSVVLVNSPGATNEKLFF.

The CDR3 DNA sequence: TGTGCCAGTAGTATAACCCCCAGCGGGGGGCATGGCTACACCTTC. This encodes CASSITPSGGHGYTF. The chain combines TRBV19 with TRBJ1-2; TRBD1 is a possible D gene (6 bases). The CDR3 runs to 15 residues. The V and J ends lost 2 bases and 6 bases respectively, with 16 bases between them. Germline-derived CDR1 and CDR2 are LNHDA and SQIVND (reference sequence). The full variable domain, rest sourced from reference TRBV19 and TRBJ1-2, is DGGITQSPKYLFRKEGQNVTLSCEQNLNHDAMYWYRQDPGQGLRLIYYSQIVNDFQKGDIAEGYSVSREKKESFPLTVTSAQKNPTAFYLCASSITPSGGHGYTFGSGTRLTVV.

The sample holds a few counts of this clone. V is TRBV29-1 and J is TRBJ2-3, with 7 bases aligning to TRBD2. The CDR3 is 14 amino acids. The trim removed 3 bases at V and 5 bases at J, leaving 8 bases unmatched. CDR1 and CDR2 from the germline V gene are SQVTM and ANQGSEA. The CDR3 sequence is CSVDKAGEGDTQYF. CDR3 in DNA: TGCAGCGTTGATAAGGCGGGAGAAGGAGATACGCAGTATTTT.

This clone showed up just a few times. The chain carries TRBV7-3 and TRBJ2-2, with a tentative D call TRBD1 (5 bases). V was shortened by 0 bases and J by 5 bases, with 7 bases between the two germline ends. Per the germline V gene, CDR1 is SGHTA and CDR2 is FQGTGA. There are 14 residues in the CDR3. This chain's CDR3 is CASSLTQGTGELFF. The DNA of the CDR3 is TGTGCCAGCAGCTTAACTCAGGGTACCGGGGAGCTGTTTTTT. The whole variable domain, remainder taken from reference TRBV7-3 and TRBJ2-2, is GAGVSQTPSNKVTEKGKYVELRCDPISGHTALYWYRQSLGQGPEFLIYFQGTGAADDSGLPNDRFFAVRPEGSVSTLKIQRTERGDSAVYLCASSLTQGTGELFFGEGSRLTVL.

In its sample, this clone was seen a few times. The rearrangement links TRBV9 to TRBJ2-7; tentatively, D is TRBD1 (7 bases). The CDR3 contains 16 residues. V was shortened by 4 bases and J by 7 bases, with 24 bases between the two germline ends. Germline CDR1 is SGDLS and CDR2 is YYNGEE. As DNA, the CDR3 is TGTGCCAGCAGCCCGAGGGGTCAGGGGGGAACAAGGGAGCAGTACTTC. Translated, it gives CASSPRGQGGTREQYF.

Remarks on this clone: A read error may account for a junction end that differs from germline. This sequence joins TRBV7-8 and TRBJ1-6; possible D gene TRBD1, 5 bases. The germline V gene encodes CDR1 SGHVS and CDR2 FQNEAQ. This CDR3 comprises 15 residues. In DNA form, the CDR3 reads TGTGCCAGCAGCCTAGCCAGGGTTGAGAATTCACCCCTCCACTTT. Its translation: CASSLARVENSPLHF.

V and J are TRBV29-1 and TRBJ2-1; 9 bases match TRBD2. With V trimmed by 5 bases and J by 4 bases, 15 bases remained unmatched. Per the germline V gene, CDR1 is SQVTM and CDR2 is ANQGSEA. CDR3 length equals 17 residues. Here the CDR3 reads CSVTWGASGTFYNEQFF. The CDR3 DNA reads TGCAGCGTTACCTGGGGGGCTAGCGGGACGTTTTACAATGAGCAGTTCTTC.

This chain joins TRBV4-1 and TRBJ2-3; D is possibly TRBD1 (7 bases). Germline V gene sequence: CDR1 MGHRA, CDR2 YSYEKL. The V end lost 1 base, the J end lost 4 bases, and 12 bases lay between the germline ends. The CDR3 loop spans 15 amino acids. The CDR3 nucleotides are TGCGCCAGCAGCCAAGCGACAGGGAGGCCAGATACGCAGTATTTT. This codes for CASSQATGRPDTQYF.

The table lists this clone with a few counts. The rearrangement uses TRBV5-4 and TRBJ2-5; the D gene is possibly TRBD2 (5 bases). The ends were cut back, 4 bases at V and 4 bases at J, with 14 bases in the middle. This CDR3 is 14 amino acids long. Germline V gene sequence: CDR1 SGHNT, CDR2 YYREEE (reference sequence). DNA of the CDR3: TGTGCCAGCAGCCTAGAGGGTAGTGGAGAGACCCAGTACTTC. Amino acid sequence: CASSLEGSGETQYF.

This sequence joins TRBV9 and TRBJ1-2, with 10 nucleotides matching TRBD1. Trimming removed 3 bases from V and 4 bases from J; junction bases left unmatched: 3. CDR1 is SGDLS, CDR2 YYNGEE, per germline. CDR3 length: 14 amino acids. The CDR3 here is CASSDGTGAYGYTF. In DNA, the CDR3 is TGTGCCAGCAGCGACGGGACAGGGGCCTATGGCTACACCTTC.

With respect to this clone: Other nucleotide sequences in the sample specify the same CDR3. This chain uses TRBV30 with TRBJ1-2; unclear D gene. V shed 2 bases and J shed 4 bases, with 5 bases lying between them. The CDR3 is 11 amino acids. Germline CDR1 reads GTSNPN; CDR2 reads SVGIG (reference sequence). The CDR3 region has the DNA TGTGCCTGGAGTCCCGGCTATGGCTACACCTTC. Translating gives CAWSPGYGYTF.

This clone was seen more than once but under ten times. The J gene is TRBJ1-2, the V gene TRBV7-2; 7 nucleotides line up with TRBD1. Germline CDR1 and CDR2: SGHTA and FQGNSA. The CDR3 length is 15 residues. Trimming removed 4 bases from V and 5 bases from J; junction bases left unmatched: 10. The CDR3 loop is CASSWTSGTEYGYTF. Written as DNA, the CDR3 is TGTGCCAGCAGCTGGACTTCCGGGACAGAGTATGGCTACACCTTC.

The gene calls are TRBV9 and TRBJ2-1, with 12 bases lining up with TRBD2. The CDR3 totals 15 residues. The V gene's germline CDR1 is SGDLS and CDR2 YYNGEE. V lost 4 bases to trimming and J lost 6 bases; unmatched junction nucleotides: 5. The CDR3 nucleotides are TGTGCCAGCAGCTCACTAGCGGGGGGTCCCAATGAGCAGTTCTTC. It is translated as CASSSLAGGPNEQFF. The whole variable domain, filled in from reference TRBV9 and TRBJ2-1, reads DSGVTQTPKHLITATGQRVTLRCSPRSGDLSVYWYQQSLDQGLQFLIQYYNGEERAKGNILERFSAQQFPDLHSELNLSSLELGDSALYFCASSSLAGGPNEQFFGPGTRLTVL.

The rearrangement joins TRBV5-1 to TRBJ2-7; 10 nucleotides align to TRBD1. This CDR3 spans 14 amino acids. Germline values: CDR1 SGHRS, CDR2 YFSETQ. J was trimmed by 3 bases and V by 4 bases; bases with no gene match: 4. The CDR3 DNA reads TGCGCCAGCAGCGCCCGGGACAGGGGCTACGAGCAGTACTTC. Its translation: CASSARDRGYEQYF.

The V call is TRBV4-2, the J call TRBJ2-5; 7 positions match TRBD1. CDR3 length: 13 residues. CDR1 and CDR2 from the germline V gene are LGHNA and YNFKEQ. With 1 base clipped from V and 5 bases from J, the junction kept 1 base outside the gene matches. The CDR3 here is CASSQGRGETQYF. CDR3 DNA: TGTGCCAGCAGCCAAGGCAGGGGGGAGACCCAGTACTTC.

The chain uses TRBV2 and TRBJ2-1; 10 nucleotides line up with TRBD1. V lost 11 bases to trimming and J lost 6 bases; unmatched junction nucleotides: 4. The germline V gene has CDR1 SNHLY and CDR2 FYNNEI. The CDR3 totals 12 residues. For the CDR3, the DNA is TGTGCCGGAGGACAGGGGGGCAATGAGCAGTTCTTC. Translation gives CAGGQGGNEQFF.

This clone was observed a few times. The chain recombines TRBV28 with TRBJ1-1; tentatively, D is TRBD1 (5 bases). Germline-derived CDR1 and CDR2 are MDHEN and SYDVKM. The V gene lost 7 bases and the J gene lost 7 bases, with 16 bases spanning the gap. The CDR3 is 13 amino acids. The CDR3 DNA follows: TGTGCCAGCATTCCCCAACTGCAGGGTGAAGCTTTCTTT. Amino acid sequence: CASIPQLQGEAFF.

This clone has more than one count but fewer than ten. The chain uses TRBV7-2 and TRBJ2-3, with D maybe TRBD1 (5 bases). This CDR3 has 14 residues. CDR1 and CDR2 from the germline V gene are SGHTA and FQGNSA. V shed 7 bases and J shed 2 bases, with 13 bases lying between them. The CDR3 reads CASTEGVPTDTQYF. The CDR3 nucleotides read TGTGCCAGCACCGAAGGGGTCCCCACAGATACGCAGTATTTT.

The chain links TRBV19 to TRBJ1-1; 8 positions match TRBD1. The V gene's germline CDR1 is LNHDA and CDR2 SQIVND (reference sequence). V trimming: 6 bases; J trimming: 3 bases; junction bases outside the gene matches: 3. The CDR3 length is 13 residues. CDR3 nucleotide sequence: TGTGCCAGTAGCTCGACAGGGGACACTGAAGCTTTCTTT. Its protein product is CASSSTGDTEAFF.

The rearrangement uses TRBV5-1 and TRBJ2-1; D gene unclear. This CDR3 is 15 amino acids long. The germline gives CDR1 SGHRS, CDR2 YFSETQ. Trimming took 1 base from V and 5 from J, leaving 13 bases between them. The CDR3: CASSLLSVPNNEQFF. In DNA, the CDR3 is TGCGCCAGCAGCTTGTTGTCAGTACCAAACAATGAGCAGTTCTTC. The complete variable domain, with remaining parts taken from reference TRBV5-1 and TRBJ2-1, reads KAGVTQTPRYLIKTRGQQVTLSCSPISGHRSVSWYQQTPGQGLQFLFEYFSETQRNKGNFPGRFSGRQFSNSRSEMNVSTLELGDSALYLCASSLLSVPNNEQFFGPGTRLTVL.

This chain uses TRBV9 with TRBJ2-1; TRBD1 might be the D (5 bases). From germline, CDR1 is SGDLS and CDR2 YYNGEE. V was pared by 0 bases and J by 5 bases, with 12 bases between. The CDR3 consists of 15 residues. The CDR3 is CASSVESQGDNEQFF. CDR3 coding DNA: TGTGCCAGCAGCGTAGAATCCCAGGGTGACAATGAGCAGTTCTTC.

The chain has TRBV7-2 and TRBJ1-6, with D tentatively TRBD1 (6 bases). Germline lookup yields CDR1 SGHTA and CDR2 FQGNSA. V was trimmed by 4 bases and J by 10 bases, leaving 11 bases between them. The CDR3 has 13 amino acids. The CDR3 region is CASSSPGASPLHF. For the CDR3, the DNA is TGTGCCAGCAGCTCCCCAGGGGCCTCACCCCTCCACTTT.

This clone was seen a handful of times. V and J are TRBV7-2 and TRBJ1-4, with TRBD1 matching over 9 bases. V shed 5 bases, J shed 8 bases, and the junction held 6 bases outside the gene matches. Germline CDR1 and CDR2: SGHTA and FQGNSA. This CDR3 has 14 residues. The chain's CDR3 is CASSIGTGQEKLFF. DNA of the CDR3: TGTGCCAGCAGCATCGGGACAGGGCAGGAAAAACTGTTTTTT.

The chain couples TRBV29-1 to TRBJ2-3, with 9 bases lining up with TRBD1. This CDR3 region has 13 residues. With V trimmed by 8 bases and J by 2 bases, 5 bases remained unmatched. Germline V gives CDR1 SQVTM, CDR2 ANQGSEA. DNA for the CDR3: TGCAGCTCCCGACAGGGGGTCACAGATACGCAGTATTTT. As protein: CSSRQGVTDTQYF.

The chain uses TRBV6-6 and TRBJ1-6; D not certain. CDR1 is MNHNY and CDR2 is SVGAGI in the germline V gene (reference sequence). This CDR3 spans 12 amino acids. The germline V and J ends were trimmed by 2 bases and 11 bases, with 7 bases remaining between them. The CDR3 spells CASSYESTPLHF. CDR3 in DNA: TGTGCCAGCAGTTACGAGAGCACACCCCTCCACTTT.

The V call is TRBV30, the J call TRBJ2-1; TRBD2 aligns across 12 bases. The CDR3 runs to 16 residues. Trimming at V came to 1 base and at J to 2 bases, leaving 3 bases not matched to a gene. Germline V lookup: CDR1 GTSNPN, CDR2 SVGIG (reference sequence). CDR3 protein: CAWSAGLAGTYNEQFF. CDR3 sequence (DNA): TGTGCCTGGAGTGCGGGACTAGCGGGTACCTACAATGAGCAGTTCTTC.

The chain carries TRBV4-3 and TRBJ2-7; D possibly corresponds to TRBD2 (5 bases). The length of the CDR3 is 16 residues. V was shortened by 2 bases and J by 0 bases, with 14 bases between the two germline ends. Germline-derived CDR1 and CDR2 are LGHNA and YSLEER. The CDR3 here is CASSQNYGVYSYEQYF. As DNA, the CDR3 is TGCGCCAGCAGCCAAAATTACGGGGTCTACTCCTACGAGCAGTACTTC.

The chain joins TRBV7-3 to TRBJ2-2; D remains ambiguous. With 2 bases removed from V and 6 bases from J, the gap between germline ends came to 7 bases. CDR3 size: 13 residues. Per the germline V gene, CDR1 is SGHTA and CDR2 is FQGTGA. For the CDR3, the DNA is TGTGCCAGCAGCTTAGGCACGTCCGGGGAGCTGTTTTTT. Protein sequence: CASSLGTSGELFF.

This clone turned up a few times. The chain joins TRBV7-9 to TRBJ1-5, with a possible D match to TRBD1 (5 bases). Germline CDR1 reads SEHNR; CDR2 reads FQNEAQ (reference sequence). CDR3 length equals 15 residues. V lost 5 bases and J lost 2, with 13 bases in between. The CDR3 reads CASSGGGSGNQPQHF. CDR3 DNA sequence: TGTGCCAGCAGCGGGGGGGGAAGCGGCAATCAGCCCCAGCATTTT.

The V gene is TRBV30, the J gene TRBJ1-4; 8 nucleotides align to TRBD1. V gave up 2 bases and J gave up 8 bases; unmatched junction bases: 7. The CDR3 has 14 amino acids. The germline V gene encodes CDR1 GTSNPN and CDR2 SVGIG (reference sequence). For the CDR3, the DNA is TGTGCCTGGAGTACGGGACAGGTCGGGGAAAAACTGTTTTTT. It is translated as CAWSTGQVGEKLFF.

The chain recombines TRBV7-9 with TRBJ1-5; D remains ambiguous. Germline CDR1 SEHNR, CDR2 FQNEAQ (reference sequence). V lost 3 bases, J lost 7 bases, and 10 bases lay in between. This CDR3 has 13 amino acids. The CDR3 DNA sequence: TGTGCCAGCAGCTTTGGAGGGAGACAGCCCCAGCATTTT. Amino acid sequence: CASSFGGRQPQHF.